This TCR beta chain originates from a study of TIL therapy for anti-PD-1-resistant metastatic lung cancer. V was pared by 6 bases and J by 3 bases, with 3 bases of the junction left unmatched. The CDR3 is 14 amino acids. In germline, CDR1 is MNHEY, CDR2 SVGAGI. As for time point: pre-treatment sample, taken before nivolumab and TIL therapy. Pleural nodules or supraclavicular lymph nodes made up most of the excised metastases sampled. Patients were adults with stage 4 NSCLC. The libraries were made with immunoSEQ v3. The table came from immunoSEQ multiplex PCR; TCRdb's copy has only in-frame clones and leaves some out. Here the sample spans about 48,000 clones, about three quarters being singletons.

Here the sequenced sample was tumor tissue, taken at baseline. The chain employs TRBV6-5 and TRBJ1-5; TRBD1 matches at 9 bases. The source of this sequence is a person aged 25 to 80 with non-small cell lung cancer. In DNA, the CDR3 is TGTGCCAGCAGGAGGACAGGGGACAATCAGCCCCAGCATTTT. Its translation is CASRRTGDNQPQHF.